The clone carrying this T cell receptor (beta chain) turned up a few times. Its matching antigen is unknown. This record belongs to a study of post-analysis software for immune sequencing data. General study findings and limits: Four or five TRBV segments were significantly more frequent in patients than in controls. TRBV5-6, TRBV5-1 and TRBV20-1 were among these segments.

TCR beta libraries were prepared from cDNA with unique molecular identifiers. TCRdb re-analysed the PCR reads in MiXCR, keeping a single row per CDR3 protein. Of hundreds of thousands of distinct CDR3 sequences listed, roughly 46% were seen once; the top ten hold approximately 1.7%. CDR1 and CDR2 from the germline V gene are LGHDT and YNNKEL (reference sequence). Trimming took 1 base from V and 6 from J, leaving 11 bases between them. The CDR3 length is 14 residues. The clonotype was recovered from a girl aged 5 to 17 with multiple sclerosis. The chain has TRBV3-1 and TRBJ2-3; D is perhaps TRBD1 (6 bases). Material: blood. In DNA, the CDR3 is TGTGCCAGCAGCCAAGGGCAGGGGTTGGATACGCAGTATTTT. Its translation: CASSQGQGLDTQYF.